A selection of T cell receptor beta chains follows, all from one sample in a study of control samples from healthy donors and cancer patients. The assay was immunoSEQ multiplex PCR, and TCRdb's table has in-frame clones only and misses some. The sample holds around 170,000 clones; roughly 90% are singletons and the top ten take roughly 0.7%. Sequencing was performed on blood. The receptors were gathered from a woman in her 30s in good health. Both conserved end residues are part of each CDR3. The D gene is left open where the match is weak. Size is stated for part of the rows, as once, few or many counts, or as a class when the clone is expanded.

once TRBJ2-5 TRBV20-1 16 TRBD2 CSASDVSGRTQETQYF TGCAGTGCTAGTGACGTTAGCGGGAGGACCCAAGAGACCCAGTACTTC
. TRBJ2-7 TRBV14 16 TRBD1 CASSRELGTGQYEQYF TGTGCCAGCAGCCGGGAACTCGGGACAGGACAATACGAGCAGTACTTC
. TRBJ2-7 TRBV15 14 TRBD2 CATSRALAGFEQYF TGTGCCACCAGCAGAGCACTAGCGGGATTCGAGCAGTACTTC
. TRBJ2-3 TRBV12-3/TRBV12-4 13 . CASSIRQTDTQYF TGTGCCAGCAGTATTAGACAGACAGATACGCAGTATTTT
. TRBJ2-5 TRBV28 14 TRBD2 CASLQREHQETQYF TGTGCCAGCCTCCAGCGGGAACATCAAGAGACCCAGTACTTC
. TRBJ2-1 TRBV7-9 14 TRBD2 CASSRASGYNEQFF TGTGCCAGCAGCCGGGCTAGCGGGTACAATGAGCAGTTCTTC
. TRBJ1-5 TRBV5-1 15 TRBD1 CASSLEGTGNQPQHF TGCGCCAGCAGCTTGGAGGGGACAGGGAATCAGCCCCAGCATTTT
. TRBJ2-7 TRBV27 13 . CARPESLNYEQYF TGTGCCAGGCCCGAGAGTTTAAACTACGAGCAGTACTTC
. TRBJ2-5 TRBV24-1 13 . CATSGGSQETQYF TGTGCCACCAGTGGGGGCAGTCAAGAGACCCAGTACTTC
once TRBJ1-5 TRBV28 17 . CASSLPLDKFSNQPQHF TGTGCCAGCAGTTTACCTCTGGACAAGTTTAGCAATCAGCCCCAGCATTTT
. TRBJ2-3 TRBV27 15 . CASSFGGPSTDTQYF TGTGCCAGCAGTTTCGGAGGGCCCAGCACAGATACGCAGTATTTT
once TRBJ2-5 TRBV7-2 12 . CASSLRSETQYF TGTGCCAGCAGCTTACGAAGTGAGACCCAGTACTTC
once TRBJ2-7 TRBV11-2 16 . CASSLEGGGQGYEQYF TGTGCCAGCAGCTTAGAGGGAGGAGGGCAGGGCTACGAGCAGTACTTC
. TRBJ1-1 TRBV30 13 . CAWSDGGAPEAFF TGTGCCTGGAGCGACGGGGGGGCCCCCGAAGCTTTCTTT
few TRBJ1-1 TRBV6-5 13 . CASRQGLVAEAFF TGTGCCAGCAGACAGGGTCTTGTCGCTGAAGCTTTCTTT
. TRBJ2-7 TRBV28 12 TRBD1 CAIAGQGREQYF TGTGCCATCGCGGGACAGGGACGCGAGCAGTACTTC
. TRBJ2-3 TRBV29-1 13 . CSVEFSGADTQYF TGCAGCGTTGAATTTTCAGGGGCAGATACGCAGTATTTT
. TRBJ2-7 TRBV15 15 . CATSRDLASIYEQYF TGTGCCACCAGCAGGGACCTAGCGAGCATTTACGAGCAGTACTTC
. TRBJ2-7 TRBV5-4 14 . CASSPDRFSYEQYF TGTGCCAGCAGCCCCGACAGGTTCTCCTACGAGCAGTACTTC
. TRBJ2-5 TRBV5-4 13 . CASSLAGGETQYF TGTGCCAGCAGCTTGGCGGGCGGGGAGACCCAGTACTTC
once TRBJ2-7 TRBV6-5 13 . CASRPSFADEQYF TGTGCCAGCAGACCCTCCTTCGCAGACGAGCAGTACTTC
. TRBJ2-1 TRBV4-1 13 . CASSSTYNAEQFF TGCGCCAGCAGCTCCACATACAATGCTGAGCAGTTCTTC
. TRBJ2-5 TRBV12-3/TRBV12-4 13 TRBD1 CASSATGEETQYF TGTGCCAGCAGTGCCACAGGGGAGGAGACCCAGTACTTC
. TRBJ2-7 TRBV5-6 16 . CASSLLERSFSYEQYF TGTGCCAGCAGCTTGTTGGAGCGGAGCTTCTCCTACGAGCAGTACTTC
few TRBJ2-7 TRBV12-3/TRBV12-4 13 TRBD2 CASSFRKRDGQYF TGTGCCAGCAGTTTCCGAAAGCGGGACGGTCAGTACTTC
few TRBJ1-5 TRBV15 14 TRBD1 CATSRDTGVQPQHF TGTGCCACCAGCAGGGACACAGGGGTTCAGCCCCAGCATTTT
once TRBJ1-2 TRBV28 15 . CASSLGRSRASGYTF TGTGCCAGCAGTTTAGGACGATCCAGGGCCTCTGGCTACACCTTC
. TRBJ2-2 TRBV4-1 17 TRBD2 CASSQDGLAGVTGELFF TGCGCCAGCAGCCAAGATGGGCTAGCGGGAGTAACCGGGGAGCTGTTTTTT
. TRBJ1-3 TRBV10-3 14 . CAIRGRDSGNTIYF TGTGCCATCAGAGGGAGGGACTCTGGAAACACCATATATTTT
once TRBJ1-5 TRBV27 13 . CASSHDPNQPQHF TGTGCCAGCAGTCACGACCCAAATCAGCCCCAGCATTTT
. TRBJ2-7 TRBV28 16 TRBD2 CATEVLAGGGRGEQYF TGTGCCACAGAAGTCTTAGCGGGAGGAGGACGAGGCGAGCAGTACTTC
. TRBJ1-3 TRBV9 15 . CASSVGGVGGNTIYF TGTGCCAGCAGCGTTGGAGGGGTGGGTGGAAACACCATATATTTT
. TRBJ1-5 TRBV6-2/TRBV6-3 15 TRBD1 CASSYKGQGLQPQHF TGTGCCAGCAGTTACAAGGGACAGGGGCTTCAGCCCCAGCATTTT